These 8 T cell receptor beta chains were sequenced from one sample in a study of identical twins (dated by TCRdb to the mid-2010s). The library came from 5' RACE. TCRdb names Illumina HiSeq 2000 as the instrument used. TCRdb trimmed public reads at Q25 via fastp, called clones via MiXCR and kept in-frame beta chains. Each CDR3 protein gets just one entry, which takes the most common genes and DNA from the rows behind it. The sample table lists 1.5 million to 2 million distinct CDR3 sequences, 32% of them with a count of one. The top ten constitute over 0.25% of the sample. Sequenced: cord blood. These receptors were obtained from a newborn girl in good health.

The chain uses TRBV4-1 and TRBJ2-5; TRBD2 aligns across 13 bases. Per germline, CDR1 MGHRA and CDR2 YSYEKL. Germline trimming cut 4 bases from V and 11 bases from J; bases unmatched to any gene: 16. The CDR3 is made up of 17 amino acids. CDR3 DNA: TGCGCCAGCAGCCTCGGACTAGCGGGGGCCCCCTACAATGAGCAGTACTTC. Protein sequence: CASSLGLAGAPYNEQYF.

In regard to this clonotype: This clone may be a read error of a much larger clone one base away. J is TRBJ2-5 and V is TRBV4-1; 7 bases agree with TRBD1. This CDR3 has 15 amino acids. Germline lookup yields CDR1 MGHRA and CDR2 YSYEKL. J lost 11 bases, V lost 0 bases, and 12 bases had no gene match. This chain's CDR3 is CASSQDNTGDNEQYF. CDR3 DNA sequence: TGCGCCAGCAGCCAAGATAATACAGGGGACAATGAGCAGTACTTC.

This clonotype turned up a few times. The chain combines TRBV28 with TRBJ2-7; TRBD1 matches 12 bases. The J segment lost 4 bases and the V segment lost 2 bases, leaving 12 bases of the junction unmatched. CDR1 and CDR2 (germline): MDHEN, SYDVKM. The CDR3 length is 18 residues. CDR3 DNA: TGTGCCAGCAGTTTACCCCCGGGACAGGGGGCGCATCCTTACGAGCAGTACTTC. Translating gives CASSLPPGQGAHPYEQYF.

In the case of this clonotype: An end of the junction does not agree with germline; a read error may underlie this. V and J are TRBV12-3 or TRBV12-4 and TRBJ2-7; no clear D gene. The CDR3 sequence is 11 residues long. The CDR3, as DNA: TGTGCCAGCTGTTTCGATTACGAGCAGTACTTC. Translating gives CASCFDYEQYF.

The CDR3 reads CASSVGRGFGNTIYF. The CDR3 DNA is TGTGCCAGCAGCGTAGGGAGGGGCTTTGGAAACACCATATATTTT. The chain recombines TRBV9 with TRBJ1-3; D might be TRBD1 (5 bases). The CDR3 covers 15 residues. Between the trimmed V and J ends, which lost 0 bases and 3 bases, there was a span of 10 bases. Germline values: CDR1 SGDLS, CDR2 YYNGEE.

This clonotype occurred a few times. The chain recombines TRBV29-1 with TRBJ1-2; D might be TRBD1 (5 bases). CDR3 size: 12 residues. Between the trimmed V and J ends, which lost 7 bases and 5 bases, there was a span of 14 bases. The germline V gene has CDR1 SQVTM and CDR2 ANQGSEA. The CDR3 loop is CSAGGGRYGYTF. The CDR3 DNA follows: TGCAGCGCTGGGGGTGGACGTTATGGCTACACCTTC.

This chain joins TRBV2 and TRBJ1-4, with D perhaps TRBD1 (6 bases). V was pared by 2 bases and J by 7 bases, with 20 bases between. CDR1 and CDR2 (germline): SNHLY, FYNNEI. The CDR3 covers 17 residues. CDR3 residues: CASSELGQLRGGEKLFF. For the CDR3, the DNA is TGTGCCAGCAGTGAACTCGGACAGCTTCGCGGGGGTGAAAAACTGTTTTTT.

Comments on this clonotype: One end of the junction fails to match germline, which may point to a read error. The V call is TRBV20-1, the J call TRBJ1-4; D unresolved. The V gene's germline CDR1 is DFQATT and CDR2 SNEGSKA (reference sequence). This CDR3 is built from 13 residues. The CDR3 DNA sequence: TGCAGTCCTAGAGAGTCCCCACGGGAAAAACTGTTTTTT. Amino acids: CSPRESPREKLFF.